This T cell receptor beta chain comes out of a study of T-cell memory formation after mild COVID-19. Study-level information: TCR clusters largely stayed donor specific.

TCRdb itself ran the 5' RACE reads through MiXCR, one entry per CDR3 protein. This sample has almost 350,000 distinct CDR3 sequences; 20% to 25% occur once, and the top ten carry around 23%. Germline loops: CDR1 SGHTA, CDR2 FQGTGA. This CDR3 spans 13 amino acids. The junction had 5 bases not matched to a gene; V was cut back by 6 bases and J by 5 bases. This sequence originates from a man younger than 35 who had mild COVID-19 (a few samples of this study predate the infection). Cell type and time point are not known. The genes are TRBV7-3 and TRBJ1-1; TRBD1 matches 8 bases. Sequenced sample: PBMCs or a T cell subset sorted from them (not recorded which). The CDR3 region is CASSSDRETEAFF. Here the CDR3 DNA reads TGTGCCAGCAGTTCGGACAGGGAAACTGAAGCTTTCTTT.